A single sample gave rise to the 13 T cell receptor beta chains below, sequenced in a study of spatial heterogeneity in lung cancer. Antigens of these TCRs are unknown. TCRdb fed the 5' RACE reads into MiXCR, producing one record per CDR3 protein. The sample has more than 9,000 distinct CDR3 sequences, just under 6.5% seen once; the top ten hold roughly a tenth. General study points: Counts of expanded alpha and beta TCRs within tumors tracked the tumor nonsynonymous mutation count.

Time point: sample taken at primary tumor resection. The material was lung tumor tissue, obtained at surgery. These receptors were obtained from a male donor with early-stage non-small cell lung cancer.

This clonotype was observed many times. The V gene is TRBV28, the J gene TRBJ2-1; D gene ambiguous. V shed 0 bases and J shed 0 bases, with 3 bases lying between them. The CDR3 runs to 14 residues. The germline V gene encodes CDR1 MDHEN and CDR2 SYDVKM. DNA for the CDR3: TGTGCCAGCAGTTTATGGGGCTCCTACAATGAGCAGTTCTTC. The encoded protein is CASSLWGSYNEQFF.

The sample holds many counts of this clonotype. The chain employs TRBV27 and TRBJ2-3; TRBD2 matches at 12 bases. Germline V lookup: CDR1 MNHEY, CDR2 SMNVEV (reference sequence). Losses at the gene ends were 5 bases for V and 1 base for J; bases not matched to a gene: 7. This CDR3 contains 17 residues. CDR3 nucleotide sequence: TGTGCCAGCAGTACCCGGACTAGCGGGACCGGCACAGATACGCAGTATTTT. Its protein product is CASSTRTSGTGTDTQYF.

This clonotype appeared many times. The chain has TRBV30 and TRBJ1-2, with a weak D call TRBD1 (6 bases). Trimming shortened V by 8 bases and J by 2 bases, and 9 bases separated the two germline ends. This CDR3 region has 11 residues. Germline-derived CDR1 and CDR2 are GTSNPN and SVGIG (reference sequence). CDR3 protein: CARTANYGYTF. The CDR3 nucleotides are TGTGCCAGGACAGCGAACTATGGCTACACCTTC.

Ten or more counts support this clonotype. The chain employs TRBV12-3 or TRBV12-4 and TRBJ1-5; D possibly corresponds to TRBD1 (6 bases). The V end lost 0 bases, the J end lost 0 bases, and 12 bases lay between the germline ends. There are 17 residues in the CDR3. This chain's CDR3 is CASSLASGQLSNQPQHF. The DNA of the CDR3 is TGTGCCAGCAGTTTAGCTTCAGGACAGCTTAGCAATCAGCCCCAGCATTTT.

At least ten counts were recorded for this clonotype. This sequence joins TRBV6-6 and TRBJ2-1, with unresolved D. This CDR3 has 15 amino acids. CDR1 is MNHNY and CDR2 is SVGAGI in the germline V gene (reference sequence). The V gene lost 3 bases and the J gene lost 1 base, with 10 bases spanning the gap. CDR3 sequence: CASSYGRSSYNEQFF. CDR3 DNA: TGTGCCAGCAGTTATGGGCGGTCTTCCTACAATGAGCAGTTCTTC.

The table lists this clonotype with many counts. The V call is TRBV12-3 or TRBV12-4, the J call TRBJ1-1; no clear D gene. CDR3 length: 12 amino acids. The V end was cut by 3 bases, the J end by 5 bases, with 7 bases between. The chain's CDR3 is CASSFHGTEAFF. The CDR3 DNA is TGTGCCAGCAGTTTCCATGGGACTGAAGCTTTCTTT.

This clonotype showed up many times. The chain employs TRBV28 and TRBJ1-2; TRBD1 matches 10 bases. The ends lost 4 bases at V and 4 bases at J; junction bases unmatched: 3. CDR3 length equals 14 residues. Germline V gives CDR1 MDHEN, CDR2 SYDVKM. DNA of the CDR3: TGTGCCAGCAGTTACCGGGACAGGGGCTATGGCTACACCTTC. Its protein is CASSYRDRGYGYTF.

This clonotype has a count of ten or more. This rearrangement joins TRBV20-1 to TRBJ1-2; D is possibly TRBD1 (6 bases). V gave up 0 bases and J gave up 2 bases, with 22 bases separating them. CDR1 DFQATT and CDR2 SNEGSKA come from the germline V gene (reference sequence). CDR3 length: 18 residues. CDR3 nucleotides: TGCAGTGCTAGAGACCAGGACAGACTAAACACCGCCAACTATGGCTACACCTTC. It encodes CSARDQDRLNTANYGYTF.

This clonotype has at least ten counts. This rearrangement joins TRBV6-5 to TRBJ2-1; D is unclear. Trimming shortened V by 0 bases and J by 12 bases, and 9 bases separated the two germline ends. Germline values: CDR1 MNHEY, CDR2 SVGAGI. CDR3 length: 12 amino acids. CDR3 bases: TGTGCCAGCAGTTACTCTGACGGTGGGCAGTTCTTC. Translating gives CASSYSDGGQFF.

The chain couples TRBV11-3 to TRBJ2-5; TRBD1 matches 9 bases. CDR3 length equals 16 residues. Trimming cost V 4 bases and J 2 bases; bases outside gene matches: 8. Germline CDR1 SGHNT, CDR2 YENEEA. This chain's CDR3 is CASSSTGGSTQETQYF. CDR3 nucleotide sequence: TGTGCCAGCAGCTCCACAGGGGGCTCGACACAAGAGACCCAGTACTTC.

Ten or more counts support this clonotype. This sequence joins TRBV5-5 and TRBJ1-4; D gene ambiguous. V lost 0 bases, J lost 0 bases, and 18 bases lay in between. CDR3 length equals 19 residues. Germline assignment: CDR1 SGHKS and CDR2 YYEKEE (reference sequence). The chain's CDR3 is CASSLVRVREYPTNEKLFF. CDR3 bases: TGTGCCAGCAGCTTGGTGAGGGTTCGGGAATACCCAACTAATGAAAAACTGTTTTTT.

This clonotype was seen ten or more times. The chain recombines TRBV18 with TRBJ1-2; TRBD1 is a possible D gene (5 bases). Germline V gene sequence: CDR1 KGHSH, CDR2 LQKENI. The V gene lost 3 bases and the J gene lost 7 bases, with 21 bases spanning the gap. CDR3 length: 16 amino acids. CDR3 protein: CASSPREELHLGGYTF. CDR3 coding DNA: TGTGCCAGCTCACCCAGGGAAGAACTTCATCTGGGTGGCTACACCTTC.

By sample share, this clonotype is medium-sized. The CDR3 is CASRLAQGDTGELFF. CDR3 in DNA: TGTGCCAGCAGACTTGCCCAGGGGGACACCGGGGAGCTGTTTTTT. V usage is TRBV6-1 and J usage is TRBJ2-2, with TRBD1 matching 7 bases. Germline lookup yields CDR1 MNHNS and CDR2 SASEGT. Trimming at V came to 6 bases and at J to 3 bases, leaving 7 bases not matched to a gene. This CDR3 comprises 15 residues.